Listed below are T cell receptor beta chains from one sample, sequenced in a study of blood T cell repertoires in COVID-19. Assay used: immunoSEQ multiplex PCR; TCRdb lists only in-frame clones, some missing. The sample has 200,000 to 250,000 clones; around 90% are singletons. What was sequenced was peripheral blood. These receptor sequences come from a man in his sixties who had recovered from COVID-19. Both conserved end residues are part of each CDR3. D genes are given only for firm matches. Where a row states a size, it is once, few, many or the class of an expanded clone; other rows omit it.

j_gene: TRBJ2-3
v_gene: TRBV3-1/TRBV3-2
d_gene: TRBD1
abundance: .
CDR3aa: CASSPRDRSTDTQYF
CDR3nt: TGTGCCAGCAGCCCTCGGGACAGAAGCACAGATACGCAGTATTTT

j_gene: TRBJ2-1
v_gene: TRBV7-9
d_gene: .
abundance: .
CDR3aa: CASSSTAYNEQFF
CDR3nt: TGTGCCAGCAGTTCTACAGCTTACAATGAGCAGTTCTTC

j_gene: TRBJ1-1
v_gene: TRBV5-1
d_gene: TRBD1
abundance: .
CDR3aa: CASTLGGTDTEAFF
CDR3nt: TGCGCCAGCACCCTAGGAGGGACAGACACTGAAGCTTTCTTT

j_gene: TRBJ2-7
v_gene: TRBV5-4
d_gene: TRBD1
abundance: few
CDR3aa: CASSLGGQGAIYEQYF
CDR3nt: TGTGCCAGCAGCTTGGGAGGGCAGGGGGCGATCTACGAGCAGTACTTC

j_gene: TRBJ1-5
v_gene: TRBV19
d_gene: .
abundance: .
CDR3aa: CASSLEPYSNQPQHF
CDR3nt: TGTGCCAGTAGCTTGGAGCCTTATAGCAATCAGCCCCAGCATTTT

j_gene: TRBJ2-7
v_gene: TRBV6-6
d_gene: .
abundance: .
CDR3aa: CATGEGTIYEQYF
CDR3nt: TGTGCCACCGGGGAGGGGACAATCTACGAGCAGTACTTC

j_gene: TRBJ2-1
v_gene: TRBV18
d_gene: TRBD2
abundance: .
CDR3aa: CASSPLVAGGSFNEQFF
CDR3nt: TGTGCCAGCTCACCCCTCGTCGCGGGGGGATCTTTCAATGAGCAGTTCTTC

j_gene: TRBJ1-5
v_gene: TRBV6-5
d_gene: TRBD1
abundance: .
CDR3aa: CATWGDRVYAQPQHF
CDR3nt: TGTGCCACCTGGGGGGACAGGGTGTATGCTCAGCCCCAGCATTTT

j_gene: TRBJ2-7
v_gene: TRBV11-2
d_gene: TRBD1
abundance: .
CDR3aa: CASSLRDRGRIHESYEQYF
CDR3nt: TGTGCCAGCAGCTTAAGGGACAGGGGCAGAATCCACGAGTCCTACGAGCAGTACTTC

j_gene: TRBJ2-7
v_gene: TRBV5-5
d_gene: TRBD1
abundance: .
CDR3aa: CASSLAWGQVYLEQYF
CDR3nt: TGTGCCAGCAGCTTGGCCTGGGGACAGGTATATCTCGAGCAGTACTTC

j_gene: TRBJ2-3
v_gene: TRBV14
d_gene: .
abundance: .
CDR3aa: CASSQGSGDTQYF
CDR3nt: TGTGCCAGCAGCCAAGGATCGGGGGATACGCAGTATTTT

j_gene: TRBJ1-2
v_gene: TRBV6-5
d_gene: .
abundance: .
CDR3aa: CASRFGTTDLYGYTF
CDR3nt: TGTGCCAGCAGGTTTGGAACGACAGATCTCTATGGCTACACCTTC

j_gene: TRBJ1-2
v_gene: TRBV4-1
d_gene: TRBD1
abundance: .
CDR3aa: CASSHPDREGGYTF
CDR3nt: TGCGCCAGCAGCCACCCGGACAGGGAAGGCGGCTACACCTTC

j_gene: TRBJ1-6
v_gene: TRBV7-7
d_gene: .
abundance: .
CDR3aa: CASSSDSPLHF
CDR3nt: TGTGCCAGCAGCTCCGATTCACCCCTCCACTTT

j_gene: TRBJ2-6
v_gene: TRBV28
d_gene: TRBD2
abundance: .
CDR3aa: CASSDGGAGANVLTF
CDR3nt: TGTGCCAGCAGTGACGGGGGGGCTGGGGCCAACGTCCTGACTTTC

j_gene: TRBJ1-3
v_gene: TRBV7-2
d_gene: .
abundance: .
CDR3aa: CASSAEVGSGNTIYF
CDR3nt: TGTGCCAGCAGCGCCGAGGTAGGCTCTGGAAACACCATATATTTT

j_gene: TRBJ1-1
v_gene: TRBV29-1
d_gene: .
abundance: .
CDR3aa: CSVRRGTEAFF
CDR3nt: TGCAGCGTTAGGAGGGGCACTGAAGCTTTCTTT

j_gene: TRBJ2-3
v_gene: TRBV10-3
d_gene: .
abundance: .
CDR3aa: CAISELASTDTQYF
CDR3nt: TGTGCCATCAGTGAGCTAGCTAGCACAGATACGCAGTATTTT

j_gene: TRBJ2-5
v_gene: TRBV28
d_gene: TRBD2
abundance: once
CDR3aa: CARMTSGPWGETQYF
CDR3nt: TGTGCCCGCATGACTAGCGGCCCATGGGGGGAGACCCAGTACTTC

j_gene: TRBJ2-1
v_gene: TRBV25-1
d_gene: .
abundance: .
CDR3aa: CASSEPNSVSYNEQFF
CDR3nt: TGTGCCAGCAGTGAACCCAACAGTGTCTCCTACAATGAGCAGTTCTTC

j_gene: TRBJ2-1
v_gene: TRBV7-2
d_gene: TRBD2
abundance: .
CDR3aa: CASSLELAGNNEQFF
CDR3nt: TGTGCCAGCAGCCTGGAACTAGCGGGGAACAATGAGCAGTTCTTC

j_gene: TRBJ2-7
v_gene: TRBV27
d_gene: TRBD2
abundance: .
CDR3aa: CASSPQGLAGGWQQYF
CDR3nt: TGTGCCAGCAGTCCTCAAGGACTAGCGGGGGGCTGGCAGCAGTACTTC

j_gene: TRBJ2-1
v_gene: TRBV6-5
d_gene: .
abundance: .
CDR3aa: CASTPMVGGVGEQFF
CDR3nt: TGTGCCAGCACCCCCATGGTAGGGGGGGTGGGTGAGCAGTTCTTC

j_gene: TRBJ1-6
v_gene: TRBV7-9
d_gene: .
abundance: few
CDR3aa: CASGGSSYNSPLHF
CDR3nt: TGTGCCAGCGGAGGGAGCTCCTATAATTCACCCCTCCACTTT

j_gene: TRBJ2-1
v_gene: TRBV6-5
d_gene: .
abundance: .
CDR3aa: CASSSSWSEQFF
CDR3nt: TGTGCCAGCAGTTCGTCCTGGAGCGAGCAGTTCTTC